This record concerns one T cell receptor beta chain sequence. V shed 0 bases and J shed 6 bases, with 17 bases lying between them. Germline V CDR1 and CDR2: MGHDK, SYGVNS. The CDR3 sequence is 17 residues long. Cohorts were determined from participant-reported clinical history. Sequenced by immunoSEQ multiplex PCR; TCRdb stores in-frame clones only, minus some. The repertoire holds some 97,000 clones, with approximately 83% as singletons. The source of the sample is a study of blood T cell repertoires in COVID-19. Study-level background: Samples of COVID-19 (acute and convalescent) were obtained from the United States, Italy and Spain. Sample material is recorded as cDNA or gDNA derived from T cells, B-cell-depleted T cells, or PBMCs.

V and J are TRBV25-1 and TRBJ2-2; perhaps TRBD2 as D (5 bases). The TCR was taken from a woman in her 50s who had recovered from COVID-19. Sequencing input: PBMCs or T cells enriched from blood (not recorded which). The CDR3 spells CASSEYASGVGPGELFF. In DNA, the CDR3 is TGTGCCAGCAGTGAATATGCCTCCGGGGTGGGCCCCGGGGAGCTGTTTTTT.